The clone carrying this TCR beta chain appeared a single time. The data were produced by immunoSEQ multiplex PCR, yet TCRdb's version contains in-frame clones alone and is incomplete. This sample has 60,000 to 80,000 clones, with 80% to 95% found just once. Germline V gene data show CDR1 as LNHDA and CDR2 as SQIVND (reference sequence). V was shortened by 4 bases and J by 0 bases, with 7 bases between the two germline ends. The CDR3 length is 15 residues. This entry is derived from a study of technical replicates of blood from several donors. V usage is TRBV19 and J usage is TRBJ2-6; D may be TRBD2 (5 bases). The material sequenced was PBMCs. The source of this sequence is a human donor in good health. Some clones in this sample may be carry-over from other donors' samples. The CDR3 bases are TGTGCCAGTAGTACCCGGGGCTCTGGGGCCAACGTCCTGACTTTC. Its protein is CASSTRGSGANVLTF.